The clone carrying this T cell receptor (beta chain) was seen more than once but under ten times. The CDR3 length is 15 residues. Germline values: CDR1 SGHRS, CDR2 YFSETQ. V was pared by 3 bases and J by 5 bases, with 2 bases of the junction left unmatched. This sample is part of a study of blood T cell repertoires in COVID-19. At the level of the study: Sources were T cells, B-cell-depleted T cells, or PBMCs; the material itself was cDNA or gDNA.

Original analysis: Estimation of nucleated cell counts was performed using reference gene primer amplification. The data were produced by immunoSEQ multiplex PCR, yet TCRdb's version contains in-frame clones alone and is incomplete. Clone size and the V and J calls come from that table; the DNA yielded D and trimming. The profile covers about 94,000 clones, with 80% appearing a single time and roughly 21% taken by the ten largest. The sequence was collected from a woman older than 75 with acute or convalescent COVID-19. Sequencing used peripheral blood. The chain recombines TRBV5-1 with TRBJ2-2, with 12 bases fitting TRBD2. The CDR3 protein is CASSSTSGGTGELFF. CDR3 coding DNA: TGCGCCAGCAGCTCCACTAGCGGGGGGACCGGGGAGCTGTTTTTT.